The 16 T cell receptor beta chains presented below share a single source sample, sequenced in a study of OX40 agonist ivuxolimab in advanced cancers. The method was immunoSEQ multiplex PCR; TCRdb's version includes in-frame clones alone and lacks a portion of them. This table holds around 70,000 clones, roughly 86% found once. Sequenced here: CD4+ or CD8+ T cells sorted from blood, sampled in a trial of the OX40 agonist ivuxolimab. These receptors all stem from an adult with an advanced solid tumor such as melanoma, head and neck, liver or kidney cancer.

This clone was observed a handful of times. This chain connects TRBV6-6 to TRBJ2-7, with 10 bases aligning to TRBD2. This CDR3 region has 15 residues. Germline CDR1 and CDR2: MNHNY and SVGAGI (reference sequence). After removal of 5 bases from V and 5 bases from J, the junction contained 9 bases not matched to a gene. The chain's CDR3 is CASSLLGLARNEQYF. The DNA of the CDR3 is TGTGCCAGCAGTCTCCTGGGACTAGCGAGGAACGAGCAGTACTTC.

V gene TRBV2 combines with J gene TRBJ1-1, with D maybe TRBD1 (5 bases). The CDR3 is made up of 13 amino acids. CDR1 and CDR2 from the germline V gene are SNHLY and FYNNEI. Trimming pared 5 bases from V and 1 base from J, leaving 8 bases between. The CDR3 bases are TGTGCCAGCAGTAAGCAGGGGAACACTGAAGCTTTCTTT. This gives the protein CASSKQGNTEAFF.

CDR3: CASSPGLAGSTDTQYF. CDR3 nucleotides: TGTGCCAGCTCACCCGGACTAGCGGGGAGCACAGATACGCAGTATTTT. The rearrangement uses TRBV18 and TRBJ2-3; 12 positions match TRBD2. This CDR3 is built from 16 residues. Per the germline V gene, CDR1 is KGHSH and CDR2 is LQKENI. V was pared by 3 bases and J by 0 bases, with 1 base of the junction left unmatched.

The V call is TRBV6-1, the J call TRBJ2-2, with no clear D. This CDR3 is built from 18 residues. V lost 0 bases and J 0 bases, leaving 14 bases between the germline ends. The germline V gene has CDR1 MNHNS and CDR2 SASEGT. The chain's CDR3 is CASSEALRGSSNTGELFF. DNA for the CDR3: TGTGCCAGCAGTGAAGCGCTTCGTGGCAGCTCGAACACCGGGGAGCTGTTTTTT.

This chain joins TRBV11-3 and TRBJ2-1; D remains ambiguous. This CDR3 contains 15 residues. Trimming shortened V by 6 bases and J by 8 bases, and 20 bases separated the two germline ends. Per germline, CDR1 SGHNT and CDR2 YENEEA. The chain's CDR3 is CASSRLVQARDEQFF. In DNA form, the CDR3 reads TGTGCCAGCAGTCGATTAGTCCAGGCTCGGGATGAGCAGTTCTTC. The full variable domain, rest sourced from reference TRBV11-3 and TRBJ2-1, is EAGVVQSPRYKIIEKKQPVAFWCNPISGHNTLYWYLQNLGQGPELLIRYENEEAVDDSQLPKDRFSAERLKGVDSTLKIQPAELGDSAVYLCASSRLVQARDEQFFGPGTRLTVL.

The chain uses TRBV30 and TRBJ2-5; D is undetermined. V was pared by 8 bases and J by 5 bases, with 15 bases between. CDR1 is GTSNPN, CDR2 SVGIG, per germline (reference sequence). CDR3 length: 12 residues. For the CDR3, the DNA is TGTGCCACCGGCATTCGGGTGGAGACCCAGTACTTC. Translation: CATGIRVETQYF. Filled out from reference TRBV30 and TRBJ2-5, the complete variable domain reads SQTIHQWPATLVQPVGSPLSLECTVEGTSNPNLYWYRQAAGRGLQLLFYSVGIGQISSEVPQNLSASRPQDRQFILSSKKLLLSDSGFYLCATGIRVETQYFGPGTRLLVL.

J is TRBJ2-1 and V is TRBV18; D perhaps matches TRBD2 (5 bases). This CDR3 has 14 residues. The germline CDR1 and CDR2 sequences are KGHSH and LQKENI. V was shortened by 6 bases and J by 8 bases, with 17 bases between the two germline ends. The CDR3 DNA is TGTGCCAGCTCTCCCAAAGCGGATTGGGATGAGCAGTTCTTC. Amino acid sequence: CASSPKADWDEQFF.

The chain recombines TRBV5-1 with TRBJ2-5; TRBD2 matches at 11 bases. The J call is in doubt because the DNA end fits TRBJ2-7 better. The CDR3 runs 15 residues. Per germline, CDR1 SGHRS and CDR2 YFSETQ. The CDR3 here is CASSLLLAGENEQYF. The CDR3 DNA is TGCGCCAGCAGCTTGCTACTAGCGGGAGAAAACGAGCAGTACTTC.

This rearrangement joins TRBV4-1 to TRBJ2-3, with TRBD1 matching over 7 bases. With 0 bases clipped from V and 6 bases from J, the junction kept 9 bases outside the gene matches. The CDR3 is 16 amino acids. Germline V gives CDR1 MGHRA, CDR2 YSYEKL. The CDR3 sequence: CASSQDYRGGRDTQYF. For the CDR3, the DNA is TGCGCCAGCAGCCAAGATTACAGGGGCGGAAGGGATACGCAGTATTTT.

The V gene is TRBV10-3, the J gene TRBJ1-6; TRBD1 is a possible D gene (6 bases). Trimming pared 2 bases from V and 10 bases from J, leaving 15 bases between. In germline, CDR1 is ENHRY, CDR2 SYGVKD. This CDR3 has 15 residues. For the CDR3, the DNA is TGTGCCATCAGTGAGCGGGTGGGGGGCCAGTCACCCCTCCACTTT. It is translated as CAISERVGGQSPLHF.

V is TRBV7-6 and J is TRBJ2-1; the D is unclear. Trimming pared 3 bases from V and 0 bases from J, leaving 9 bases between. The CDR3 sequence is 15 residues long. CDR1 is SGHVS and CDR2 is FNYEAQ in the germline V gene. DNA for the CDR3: TGTGCCAGCAGCTTCACTCTGAGCTCCTACAATGAGCAGTTCTTC. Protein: CASSFTLSSYNEQFF.

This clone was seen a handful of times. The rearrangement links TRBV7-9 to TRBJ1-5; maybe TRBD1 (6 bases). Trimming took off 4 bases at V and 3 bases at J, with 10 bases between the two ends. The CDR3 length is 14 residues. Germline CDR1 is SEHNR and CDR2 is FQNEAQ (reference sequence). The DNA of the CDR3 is TGTGCCAGCAGCTCCGACAGGTCCAATCAGCCCCAGCATTTT. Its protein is CASSSDRSNQPQHF.

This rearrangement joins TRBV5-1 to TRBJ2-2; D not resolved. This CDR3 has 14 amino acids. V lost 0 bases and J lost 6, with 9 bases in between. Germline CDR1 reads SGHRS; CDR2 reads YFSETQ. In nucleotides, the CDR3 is TGCGCCAGCAGCTTGGGGCTTGTGGCCGGGGAGCTGTTTTTT. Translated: CASSLGLVAGELFF.

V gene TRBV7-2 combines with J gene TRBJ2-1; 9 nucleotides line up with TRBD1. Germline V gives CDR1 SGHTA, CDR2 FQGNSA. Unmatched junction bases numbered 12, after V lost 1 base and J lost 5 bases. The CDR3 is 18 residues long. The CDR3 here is CASSLDQGGTGNHNEQFF. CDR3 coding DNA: TGTGCCAGCAGCTTAGACCAAGGTGGGACAGGGAACCACAATGAGCAGTTCTTC.

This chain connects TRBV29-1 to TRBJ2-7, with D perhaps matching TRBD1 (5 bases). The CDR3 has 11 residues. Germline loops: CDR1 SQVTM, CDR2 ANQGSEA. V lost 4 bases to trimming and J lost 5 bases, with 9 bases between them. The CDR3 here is CSVGGFDEQYF. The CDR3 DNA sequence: TGCAGCGTTGGGGGCTTCGACGAGCAGTACTTC.

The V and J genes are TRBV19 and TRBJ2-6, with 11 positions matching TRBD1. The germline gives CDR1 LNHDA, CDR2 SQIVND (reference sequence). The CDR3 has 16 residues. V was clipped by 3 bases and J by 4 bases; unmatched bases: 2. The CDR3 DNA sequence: TGTGCCAGTAGTATTGGGACAGGGGGAGGGGCCAACGTCCTGACTTTC. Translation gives CASSIGTGGGANVLTF.